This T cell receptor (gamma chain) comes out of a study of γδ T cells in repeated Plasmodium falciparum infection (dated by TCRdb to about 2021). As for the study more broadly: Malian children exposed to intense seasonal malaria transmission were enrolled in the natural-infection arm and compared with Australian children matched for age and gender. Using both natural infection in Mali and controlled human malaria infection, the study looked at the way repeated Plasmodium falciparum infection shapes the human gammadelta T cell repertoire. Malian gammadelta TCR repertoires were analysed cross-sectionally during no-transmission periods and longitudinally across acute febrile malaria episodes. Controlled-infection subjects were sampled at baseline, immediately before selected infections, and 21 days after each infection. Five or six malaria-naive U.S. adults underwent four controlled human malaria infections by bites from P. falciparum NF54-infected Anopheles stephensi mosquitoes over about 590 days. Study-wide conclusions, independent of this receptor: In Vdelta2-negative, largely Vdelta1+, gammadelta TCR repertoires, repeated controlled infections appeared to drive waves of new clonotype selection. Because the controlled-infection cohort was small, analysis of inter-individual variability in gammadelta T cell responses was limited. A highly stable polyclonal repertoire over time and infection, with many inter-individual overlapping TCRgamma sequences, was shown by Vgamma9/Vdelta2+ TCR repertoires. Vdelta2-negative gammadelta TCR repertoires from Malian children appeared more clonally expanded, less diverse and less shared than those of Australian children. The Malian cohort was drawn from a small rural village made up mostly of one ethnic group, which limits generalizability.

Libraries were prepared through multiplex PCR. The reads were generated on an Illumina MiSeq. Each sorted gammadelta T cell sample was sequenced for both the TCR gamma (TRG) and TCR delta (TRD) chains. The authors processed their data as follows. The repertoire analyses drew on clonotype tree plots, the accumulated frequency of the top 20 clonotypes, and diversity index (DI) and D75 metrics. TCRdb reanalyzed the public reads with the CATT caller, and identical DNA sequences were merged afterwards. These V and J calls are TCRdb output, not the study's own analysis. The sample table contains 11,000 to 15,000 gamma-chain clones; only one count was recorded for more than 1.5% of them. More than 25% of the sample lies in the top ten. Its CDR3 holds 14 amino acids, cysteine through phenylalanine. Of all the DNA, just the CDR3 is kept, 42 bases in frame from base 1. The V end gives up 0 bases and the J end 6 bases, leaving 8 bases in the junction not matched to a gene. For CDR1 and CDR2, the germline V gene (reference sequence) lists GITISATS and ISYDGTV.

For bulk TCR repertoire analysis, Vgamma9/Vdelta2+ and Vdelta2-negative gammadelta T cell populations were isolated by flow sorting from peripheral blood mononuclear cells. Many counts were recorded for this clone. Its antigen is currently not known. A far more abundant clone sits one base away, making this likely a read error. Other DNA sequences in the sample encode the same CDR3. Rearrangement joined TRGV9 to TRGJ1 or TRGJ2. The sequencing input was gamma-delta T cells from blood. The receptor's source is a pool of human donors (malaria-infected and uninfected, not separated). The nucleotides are TGTGCCTTGTGGGAGGTGCCTTATGGTTATAAGAAACTCTTT. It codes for CALWEVPYGYKKLF.